A single sample is the source of the 9 T cell receptor beta chains below, sequenced in a study of shared clonotypes between healthy human individuals. Sequencing was performed with immunoSEQ multiplex PCR; in TCRdb, only in-frame clones are kept and a portion is missing. The sample has 1 million to 1.3 million clones; about 84% are singletons. The sample comprised memory CD4+ T cells from PBMCs. Indicated subset: CD45RA-negative fraction. These receptors were collected from a man aged 18-30 years in good health. Some clones in this sample may be carry-over from other donors' samples.

The chain links TRBV5-5 to TRBJ2-1, with 7 bases lining up with TRBD1. This CDR3 has 15 amino acids. Per germline, CDR1 SGHKS and CDR2 YYEKEE (reference sequence). Unmatched junction bases numbered 4, after V lost 4 bases and J lost 0 bases. The CDR3 DNA reads as TGTGCCAGCAGCCTGACAGGGCACTCCTACAATGAGCAGTTCTTC. The encoded protein is CASSLTGHSYNEQFF.

The chain combines TRBV19 with TRBJ2-7; TRBD1 matches at 10 bases. CDR3 length: 16 amino acids. Germline CDR1 LNHDA, CDR2 SQIVND (reference sequence). V trimming: 6 bases; J trimming: 1 base; junction bases outside the gene matches: 9. The DNA of the CDR3 is TGTGCCAGTAGCGGGACAGGGGTTGTAGGTTCCTACGAGCAGTACTTC. This sequence encodes CASSGTGVVGSYEQYF.

The count of this clone is one. This chain joins TRBV4-1 and TRBJ2-7; D unclear. The germline CDR1 and CDR2 sequences are MGHRA and YSYEKL. The CDR3 sequence is 16 residues long. V lost 1 base to trimming and J lost 0 bases, with 13 bases between them. The CDR3 nucleotides read TGCGCCAGCAGCCAAGGATACCAGACATCCTCCTACGAGCAGTACTTC. Translating gives CASSQGYQTSSYEQYF.

The chain uses TRBV4-3 and TRBJ2-3, with 9 bases that match TRBD2. The CDR3 is made up of 16 amino acids. V lost 1 base to trimming and J lost 4 bases; unmatched junction nucleotides: 6. CDR1 LGHNA and CDR2 YSLEER come from the germline V gene. The CDR3 loop is CASSQGASGRSDTQYF. CDR3 coding DNA: TGCGCCAGCAGCCAAGGAGCCAGCGGGAGGTCAGATACGCAGTATTTT.

The chain employs TRBV4-2 and TRBJ2-1; TRBD2 agrees at 9 bases. Per the germline V gene, CDR1 is LGHNA and CDR2 is YNFKEQ. J lost 5 bases, V lost 0 bases, and 14 bases had no gene match. The CDR3 length is 19 residues. CDR3 loop: CASSQDWREGFLDHNEQFF. The CDR3 coding sequence is TGTGCCAGCAGCCAAGATTGGCGGGAGGGCTTCCTTGACCACAATGAGCAGTTCTTC.

The genes are TRBV29-1 and TRBJ2-5; D remains ambiguous. Trimming took 7 bases from V and 2 from J, leaving 14 bases between them. Germline-derived CDR1 and CDR2 are SQVTM and ANQGSEA. CDR3 length: 13 amino acids. The CDR3 nucleotides read TGCAGCGCGTCACGCAGCAGTCAAGAGACCCAGTACTTC. Translating it yields CSASRSSQETQYF.

The V gene is TRBV18, the J gene TRBJ1-1; tentatively, D is TRBD1 (5 bases). Trimming removed 6 bases from V and 0 bases from J, with 17 bases in between. This CDR3 is 16 amino acids long. The V gene's germline CDR1 is KGHSH and CDR2 LQKENI. The CDR3 is CASSPNTGTVNTEAFF. The CDR3 DNA reads as TGTGCCAGCTCGCCAAACACCGGGACGGTGAACACTGAAGCTTTCTTT.

The rearrangement joins TRBV30 to TRBJ1-6; D may be TRBD1 (5 bases). V was pared by 4 bases and J by 7 bases, with 11 bases between. The CDR3 runs 13 residues. Germline CDR1 reads GTSNPN; CDR2 reads SVGIG (reference sequence). This chain's CDR3 is CAWMGRRNSPLHF. In DNA, the CDR3 is TGTGCCTGGATGGGACGGCGAAATTCACCCCTCCACTTT.

This chain uses TRBV9 with TRBJ1-2; D remains unclear. Trimming left V 10 bases short and J 4 bases short, with 14 bases between. The CDR3 length is 12 residues. Germline V gene data show CDR1 as SGDLS and CDR2 as YYNGEE. The CDR3 sequence is CACPGRSYGYTF. The CDR3 bases are TGTGCCTGCCCTGGCAGGAGCTATGGCTACACCTTC. Full variable domain (outside the CDR3, taken from reference TRBV9 and TRBJ1-2): DSGVTQTPKHLITATGQRVTLRCSPRSGDLSVYWYQQSLDQGLQFLIQYYNGEERAKGNILERFSAQQFPDLHSELNLSSLELGDSALYFCACPGRSYGYTFGSGTRLTVV.